One T cell receptor (beta chain) is described in this entry. This clone's antigen is unknown. No base quality values were provided; no much bigger clone lies one nucleotide off. The CDR3 runs 14 amino acids, cysteine and phenylalanine included. The sequence is cut down to CDR3 DNA, 42 bases in frame from base 1. At the junction V is shortened by 6 bases and J by 8 bases; bases outside the gene matches: 7. Receptor libraries were prepared by RT-PCR. Sequenced on an Illumina HiSeq 2500. Using fastp trimming at Q25 and MiXCR clonotype assembly, TCRdb reanalyzed the public sequencing data and kept in-frame beta chains. Entries are consolidated by CDR3 protein sequence, retaining the most common genes and DNA. The sample has about 570,000 distinct CDR3 sequences on record, approximately 10% of them singletons. The ten largest clones capture roughly 10% of the sample. This entry is derived from a study of response to subunit inactivated influenza vaccine (dated by TCRdb to between 2018 and 2020). About the investigation overall: Deep quantitative profiling of the T cell receptor repertoire was used in the study to follow responses to a trivalent subunit inactivated influenza vaccine.

Here is what the overall study found, with its caveats: It was suggested by the authors that each seasonal influenza vaccination may recruit only a limited number of new T cells.

The receptor was isolated from a man in his fifties who received an inactivated influenza vaccine. Donor details come from another sample of the same person, matched by shared clones. This chain is built from TRBV12-3 or TRBV12-4 and TRBJ1-6; the junction holds 7 bases that match TRBD1. The sequencing used PBMCs from blood, collected on the day of vaccination. The CDR3 region has the sequence CASRTGFRDSPLHF. The DNA is TGTGCCAGCAGGACAGGGTTTCGGGATTCACCCCTCCACTTT.